This T cell receptor (beta chain) is from a study of identical twins. TCRdb itself ran the 5' RACE reads through MiXCR, one entry per CDR3 protein. The sample holds about 240,000 distinct CDR3 sequences, about 10% seen once. The CDR3 is 15 residues long. Looked up from germline, CDR1 is SGHTA and CDR2 is FQGNSA. Trimming removed 4 bases from V and 0 bases from J, with 10 bases in between. This clonotype was seen at least ten times. The chain carries TRBV7-2 and TRBJ2-1, with a tentative D call TRBD2 (5 bases). The clonotype was recovered from a man aged 45-65 years in good health. The sequenced sample was memory T cells sorted from blood. The CDR3 loop is CASSWVGSSYNEQFF. The CDR3 DNA reads TGTGCCAGCAGCTGGGTGGGGAGCTCCTACAATGAGCAGTTCTTC.